The 25 T cell receptor beta chains below come from one sample, sequenced in a study of blood T cell repertoires in COVID-19. TCRdb's table, derived via immunoSEQ multiplex PCR, lists solely in-frame clones and lacks some. This sample has about 76,000 clones; approximately 90% occur once, and the top ten carry about 6.1%. Sequencing was carried out using peripheral blood. These TCRs come from a human donor in a cohort sampled during active COVID-19.

The CDR3 DNA follows: TGTGCCAGCTCAGCTGGACAGACCTACGAGCAGTACTTC. It yields the protein CASSAGQTYEQYF. This rearrangement joins TRBV6-6 to TRBJ2-7; D possibly corresponds to TRBD1 (6 bases). The CDR3 loop spans 13 amino acids. Germline V gene lookup returns CDR1 MNHNY and CDR2 SVGAGI (reference sequence). V lost 8 bases and J lost 2, with 13 bases in between.

The chain links TRBV7-6 to TRBJ2-7, with a possible D match to TRBD2 (6 bases). Germline V gives CDR1 SGHVS, CDR2 FNYEAQ. The CDR3 consists of 15 residues. Trimming shortened V by 1 base and J by 3 bases, and 13 bases separated the two germline ends. The DNA for the CDR3 is TGTGCCAGCAGCTTAGGGGACCTCGGGGGCTACGAGCAGTACTTC. Its protein is CASSLGDLGGYEQYF.

The genes are TRBV29-1 and TRBJ1-2; 7 bases map to TRBD1. Unmatched junction bases numbered 10, after V lost 7 bases and J lost 8 bases. The CDR3 spans 12 residues. Germline values: CDR1 SQVTM, CDR2 ANQGSEA. CDR3 region: CSAPRGKGGYTF. As DNA, the CDR3 is TGCAGCGCACCCAGGGGGAAAGGAGGCTACACCTTC.

The CDR3 region is CASSLGPISGGIVQETQYF. Written as DNA, the CDR3 is TGCGCCAGCAGCTTGGGCCCCATAAGCGGGGGGATCGTCCAGGAGACCCAGTACTTC. V and J are TRBV5-1 and TRBJ2-5, with 9 bases that match TRBD2. Germline CDR1 reads SGHRS; CDR2 reads YFSETQ. The V and J ends lost 0 bases and 5 bases, in that order; junction bases with no gene match: 17. This CDR3 has 19 amino acids.

The chain combines TRBV27 with TRBJ2-5; D perhaps matches TRBD2 (7 bases). Trimming cost V 3 bases and J 2 bases, with 16 bases left between them. The germline gives CDR1 MNHEY, CDR2 SMNVEV (reference sequence). The CDR3 runs 16 residues. This CDR3 is CASSFIRGAPQETQYF. The CDR3 DNA is TGTGCCAGCAGTTTCATACGGGGGGCTCCTCAAGAGACCCAGTACTTC.

The V call is TRBV24-1, the J call TRBJ2-3; D is ambiguous. Trimming took 5 bases from V and 4 from J, leaving 9 bases between them. This CDR3 spans 13 amino acids. In germline, CDR1 is KGHDR, CDR2 SFDVKD. CDR3 protein: CATSGATSDTQYF. CDR3 DNA sequence: TGTGCCACCAGTGGCGCTACCTCAGATACGCAGTATTTT.

The chain uses TRBV18 and TRBJ2-7; 7 bases agree with TRBD1. The V and J ends lost 3 bases and 4 bases, in that order; junction bases with no gene match: 6. Germline V gene data show CDR1 as KGHSH and CDR2 as LQKENI. The CDR3 loop spans 14 amino acids. In nucleotides, the CDR3 is TGTGCCAGCTCACCTCGACAGGGTTCGTACGAGCAGTACTTC. Its translation is CASSPRQGSYEQYF.

The genes are TRBV18 and TRBJ2-2; 7 bases map to TRBD1. V shed 2 bases, J shed 3 bases, and the junction held 3 bases outside the gene matches. This CDR3 contains 15 residues. Germline CDR1 is KGHSH and CDR2 is LQKENI. The CDR3 spells CASSPRQGDTGELFF. The DNA of the CDR3 is TGTGCCAGCTCACCAAGGCAGGGGGACACCGGGGAGCTGTTTTTT.

The chain couples TRBV18 to TRBJ1-1; D gene ambiguous. The ends were cut back, 6 bases at V and 1 base at J, with 9 bases in the middle. The CDR3 spans 13 residues. Germline V gene sequence: CDR1 KGHSH, CDR2 LQKENI. The chain's CDR3 is CASSVGQNTEAFF. The DNA of the CDR3 is TGTGCCAGCTCCGTCGGTCAGAACACTGAAGCTTTCTTT.

This chain uses TRBV5-1 with TRBJ2-3, with TRBD1 matching 7 bases. This CDR3 is built from 14 residues. V was clipped by 4 bases and J by 6 bases; unmatched bases: 8. The germline gives CDR1 SGHRS, CDR2 YFSETQ. CDR3 DNA: TGCGCCAGCAGCCCTAGACAGGGTACGGATACGCAGTATTTT. Protein product: CASSPRQGTDTQYF. The entire variable domain, with the rest obtained from reference TRBV5-1 and TRBJ2-3, is as follows: KAGVTQTPRYLIKTRGQQVTLSCSPISGHRSVSWYQQTPGQGLQFLFEYFSETQRNKGNFPGRFSGRQFSNSRSEMNVSTLELGDSALYLCASSPRQGTDTQYFGPGTRLTVL.

The chain has TRBV7-8 and TRBJ1-5, with TRBD1 matching over 11 bases. CDR3 length: 17 residues. Losses at the gene ends were 5 bases for V and 7 bases for J; bases not matched to a gene: 13. Germline values: CDR1 SGHVS, CDR2 FQNEAQ. Here the CDR3 DNA reads TGTGCCAGCAGCCGGACAGGGGGCTCCATCGGCGAGCAGCCCCAGCATTTT. Translation gives CASSRTGGSIGEQPQHF.

This chain connects TRBV7-2 to TRBJ2-1; maybe TRBD2 (5 bases). CDR1 is SGHTA, CDR2 FQGNSA, per germline. The CDR3 sequence is 15 residues long. Between the trimmed V and J ends, which lost 5 bases and 9 bases, there was a span of 20 bases. The CDR3 is CASSPRGASRAEQFF. The CDR3 bases are TGTGCCAGCAGCCCCCGGGGTGCTAGTCGGGCTGAGCAGTTCTTC.

This clone was recorded once. The J gene is TRBJ1-4, the V gene TRBV6-5, with D hard to call. The CDR3 contains 14 residues. V lost 6 bases and J lost 0, with 8 bases in between. Germline loops: CDR1 MNHEY, CDR2 SVGAGI. CDR3 DNA: TGTGCCAGCAGCGCGACAACAACTAATGAAAAACTGTTTTTT. It specifies CASSATTTNEKLFF.

This clone has a single count. This rearrangement joins TRBV5-4 to TRBJ2-1, with TRBD2 matching over 15 bases. The germline gives CDR1 SGHNT, CDR2 YYREEE (reference sequence). The CDR3 length is 18 residues. Trimming at V came to 4 bases and at J to 7 bases, leaving 12 bases not matched to a gene. The CDR3 spells CASSGGLAGGPRGNEQFF. CDR3 coding DNA: TGTGCCAGCAGCGGTGGACTAGCGGGGGGGCCCAGAGGAAATGAGCAGTTCTTC.

The chain is built from TRBV5-1 and TRBJ2-5; weak D call: TRBD2 (6 bases). CDR1 is SGHRS, CDR2 YFSETQ, per germline. The CDR3 totals 14 residues. Deletions cut 2 bases from V and 3 bases from J, with 11 bases between. The CDR3 here is CASSFIGGEETQYF. DNA for the CDR3: TGCGCCAGCAGCTTTATCGGGGGAGAAGAGACCCAGTACTTC.

V and J are TRBV7-9 and TRBJ2-2, with 9 bases lining up with TRBD1. The CDR3 spans 14 residues. Trimming took 6 bases from V and 5 from J; bases not matched to a gene: 4. Germline V gene sequence: CDR1 SEHNR, CDR2 FQNEAQ (reference sequence). CDR3 sequence (DNA): TGTGCCAGCAGGTTACAGGGGGCGACCGGGGAGCTGTTTTTT. This sequence encodes CASRLQGATGELFF.

The chain recombines TRBV6-5 with TRBJ2-1; no clear D gene. V lost 6 bases to trimming and J lost 1 base, with 13 bases between them. CDR3 length equals 15 residues. Germline V CDR1 and CDR2: MNHEY, SVGAGI. CDR3 coding DNA: TGTGCCAGCAGCAATGGGCTTCCTTCCTACAATGAGCAGTTCTTC. Protein: CASSNGLPSYNEQFF.

V and J are TRBV5-8 and TRBJ1-2; possibly TRBD1 for D (5 bases). The CDR3 is 14 amino acids. From germline, CDR1 is SGHTS and CDR2 YDEGEE. V lost 3 bases to trimming and J lost 2 bases, with 11 bases between them. The CDR3 coding sequence is TGTGCCAGCAGCTCCTTGACAGCGAACTATGGCTACACCTTC. It specifies CASSSLTANYGYTF.

The chain combines TRBV19 with TRBJ1-2; possible D gene TRBD1, 5 bases. The CDR3 is 14 residues long. Trimming left V 3 bases short and J 5 bases short, with 13 bases between. From germline, CDR1 is LNHDA and CDR2 SQIVND (reference sequence). The DNA for the CDR3 is TGTGCCAGTAGTATCCCCCTTCGACAGTATGGCTACACCTTC. It is translated as CASSIPLRQYGYTF.

The rearrangement links TRBV9 to TRBJ1-3; no clear D. The CDR3 extends over 12 amino acids. Trimming took 7 bases from V and 0 from J, leaving 5 bases between them. CDR1 and CDR2 (germline): SGDLS, YYNGEE. For the CDR3, the DNA is TGTGCCAGCGCTAGCTCTGGAAACACCATATATTTT. Translated: CASASSGNTIYF.

The chain couples TRBV3-1 (or the pseudogene TRBV3-2) to TRBJ2-1; 9 bases fit TRBD2. CDR1 LGHDT and CDR2 YNNKEL come from the germline V gene (reference sequence). The CDR3 length is 14 residues. The junction had 6 bases not matched to a gene; V was cut back by 10 bases and J by 2 bases. CDR3 protein: CATARGGAYNEQFF. CDR3 nucleotides: TGTGCCACGGCGCGGGGGGGCGCCTACAATGAGCAGTTCTTC.

For the CDR3, the DNA is TGTGCCAGCAGTTACTCGCCGGGACAGGGGTTTGGCTACACCTTC. It specifies CASSYSPGQGFGYTF. V usage is TRBV6-5 and J usage is TRBJ1-2, with 10 bases matching TRBD1. The CDR3 is 15 residues long. V lost 0 bases and J lost 7; bases outside the gene matches: 5. In germline, CDR1 is MNHEY, CDR2 SVGAGI.

The chain has TRBV6-1 and TRBJ2-3; 11 nucleotides match TRBD2. This CDR3 has 17 residues. The trim removed 4 bases at V and 2 bases at J, leaving 8 bases unmatched. The germline CDR1 and CDR2 sequences are MNHNS and SASEGT. The CDR3 spells CASSAIIAGGNTDTQYF. The DNA for the CDR3 is TGTGCCAGCAGTGCAATTATAGCGGGGGGGAACACAGATACGCAGTATTTT.

This chain joins TRBV5-6 and TRBJ2-1, with D possibly being TRBD2 (6 bases). CDR3 length: 13 residues. With 7 bases removed from V and 3 bases from J, the gap between germline ends came to 11 bases. Germline V gene lookup returns CDR1 SGHDT and CDR2 YYEEEE. The CDR3 DNA sequence: TGTGCCAGCTTTAGCGGTTACTACAATGAGCAGTTCTTC. Translating gives CASFSGYYNEQFF. The full variable domain, its missing parts supplied by reference TRBV5-6 and TRBJ2-1, is DAGVTQSPTHLIKTRGQQVTLRCSPKSGHDTVSWYQQALGQGPQFIFQYYEEEERQRGNFPDRFSGHQFPNYSSELNVNALLLGDSALYLCASFSGYYNEQFFGPGTRLTVL.

This clone has just one count. The rearrangement joins TRBV19 to TRBJ1-4; D is uncertain. The germline V and J ends were trimmed by 4 bases and 5 bases, with 8 bases remaining between them. Germline V gene data show CDR1 as LNHDA and CDR2 as SQIVND (reference sequence). The CDR3 contains 13 residues. This CDR3 reads CASSTETNEKLFF. CDR3 in DNA: TGTGCCAGTAGTACCGAGACAAATGAAAAACTGTTTTTT.